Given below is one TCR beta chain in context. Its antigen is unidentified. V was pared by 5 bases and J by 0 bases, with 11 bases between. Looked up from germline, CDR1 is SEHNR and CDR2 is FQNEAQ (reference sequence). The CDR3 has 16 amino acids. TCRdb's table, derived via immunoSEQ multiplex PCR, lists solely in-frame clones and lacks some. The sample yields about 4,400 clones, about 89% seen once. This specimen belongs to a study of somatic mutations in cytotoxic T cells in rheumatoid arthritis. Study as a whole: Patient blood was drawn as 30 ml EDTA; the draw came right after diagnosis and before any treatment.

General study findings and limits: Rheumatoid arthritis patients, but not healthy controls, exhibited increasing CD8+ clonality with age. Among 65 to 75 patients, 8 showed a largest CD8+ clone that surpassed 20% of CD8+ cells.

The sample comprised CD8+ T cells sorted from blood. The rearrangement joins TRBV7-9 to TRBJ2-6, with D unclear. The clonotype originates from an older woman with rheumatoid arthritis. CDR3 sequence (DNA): TGTGCCAGCAGCCCCTGGCCTCACTCTGGGGCCAACGTCCTGACTTTC. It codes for CASSPWPHSGANVLTF.